These T cell receptor beta chains were read from a single sample in a study of blood T cell repertoires in COVID-19. Measured with immunoSEQ multiplex PCR; TCRdb has only the in-frame clones, and not every one. The sample lists about 190,000 clones; approximately 84% were seen once. Sequenced input: peripheral blood. Receptors were obtained from a woman in her sixties or seventies with active or convalescent COVID-19. Both conserved end residues are trimmed from each CDR3. Fields, in order: CDR3 length, V gene, CDR3 protein.

>12|TRBV24-1
ATSEPGGVNEQF
>12|TRBV6-1
ASSEREQNTEAF
>10|TRBV9
ASSPGGETQY
>14|TRBV5-1
ASSLVLPGQGYEQY
>14|TRBV5-8
ASSRTGGFGTGELF
>12|TRBV18
ASSPTEGNQPQH
>12|TRBV7-9
ASSSRQGSNEQF
>15|TRBV9
ASSVSAGGSGTDTQY
>13|TRBV5-1
ASRYAGGEYAEAF
>13|TRBV9
ASSVDTGGIYEQY
>13|TRBV5-6
ASSSGQGMSGELF
>12|TRBV18
ASSAWGQAGVAF
>14|TRBV4-1
ASSQVAGVAGNEQF
>12|TRBV19
ASSIRTGGGEAF
>13|TRBV5-1
ASSLGQGFTGELF
>12|TRBV11-2
ASSFPLAGVEQF
>14|TRBV30
AWSVSRTGGDTEAF
>11|TRBV5-8
ASSLRQDYEQY
>11|TRBV27
ASSWGQSYEQY
>13|TRBV7-8
ASSLRGVRGGELF
>12|TRBV24-1
ATSGTSGVNEQF
>13|TRBV7-9
ASSLASGSVYEQY
>12|TRBV25-1
ASSGGGSFFEQY
>13|TRBV4-1
ASSQPRDRGRSQY
>13|TRBV5-4
ASSPGQDRTYGYT
>12|TRBV6-5
ASSLSLYQETQY
>14|TRBV9
ASSVASGRGTDTQY
>13|TRBV5-5
ASSLVQRETDTQY